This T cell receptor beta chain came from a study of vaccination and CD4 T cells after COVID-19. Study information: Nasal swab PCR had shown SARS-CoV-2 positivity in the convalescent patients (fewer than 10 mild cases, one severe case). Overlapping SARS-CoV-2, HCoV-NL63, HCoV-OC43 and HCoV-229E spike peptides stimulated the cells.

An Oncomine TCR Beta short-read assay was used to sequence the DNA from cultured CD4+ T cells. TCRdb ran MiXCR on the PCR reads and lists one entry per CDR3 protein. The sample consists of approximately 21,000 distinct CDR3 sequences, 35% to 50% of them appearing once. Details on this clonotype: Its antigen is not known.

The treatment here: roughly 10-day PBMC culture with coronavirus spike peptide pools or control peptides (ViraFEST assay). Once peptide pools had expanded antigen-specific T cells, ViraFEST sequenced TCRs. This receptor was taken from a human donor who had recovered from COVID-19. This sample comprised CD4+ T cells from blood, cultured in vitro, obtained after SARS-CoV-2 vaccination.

CDR3 sequence: CASSAGTIQETQYF. The CDR3 DNA sequence: TGTGCCAGCAGCGCCGGGACGATACAAGAGACCCAGTACTTC. This chain joins TRBV9 and TRBJ2-5; D might be TRBD1 or TRBD2, each matching 5 bases. CDR3 size: 14 residues. The V end lost 3 bases, the J end lost 2 bases, and 11 bases lay between the germline ends. Germline lookup yields CDR1 SGDLS and CDR2 YYNGEE.